This T cell receptor (beta chain) was sequenced in a study of T cells in Graves' hyperthyroidism and ophthalmopathy. This clonotype came up many times. Its antigen is unknown. Whole-study findings and limits: Among clonotypes expanded in thyroid above 0.001, most were also found in blood.

Germline assignment: CDR1 MNHEY and CDR2 SVGEGT. V was shortened by 7 bases and J by 8 bases, with 14 bases between the two germline ends. This CDR3 is 12 amino acids long. TCR beta CDR3 sequences were amplified from RNA transcripts. First-round RT-PCR with HTBI primers amplified the TCR CDR3 region. TCRdb passed the multiplex PCR reads through MiXCR, listing each CDR3 protein once. The repertoire holds about 610,000 distinct CDR3 sequences, with roughly 14% as singletons. Sequencing was done on a sample of blood. The receptor was isolated from a woman in her 40s with Graves' ophthalmopathy. This chain joins TRBV6-2 or TRBV6-3 and TRBJ1-2; D unclear. CDR3 bases: TGTGCCAGCACCAGAGGGATGGAGGGCTACACCTTC. Amino acids: CASTRGMEGYTF.